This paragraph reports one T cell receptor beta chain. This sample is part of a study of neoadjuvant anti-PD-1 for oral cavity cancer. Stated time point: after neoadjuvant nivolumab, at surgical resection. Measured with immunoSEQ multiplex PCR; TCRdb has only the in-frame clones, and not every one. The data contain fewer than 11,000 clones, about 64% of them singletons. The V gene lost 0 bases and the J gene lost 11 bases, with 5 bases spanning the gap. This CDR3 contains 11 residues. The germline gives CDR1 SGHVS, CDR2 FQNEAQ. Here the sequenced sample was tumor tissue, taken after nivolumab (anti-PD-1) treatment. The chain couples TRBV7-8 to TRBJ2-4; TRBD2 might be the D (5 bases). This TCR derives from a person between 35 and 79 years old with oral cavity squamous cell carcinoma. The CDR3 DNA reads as TGTGCCAGCAGCTTAGCGGACTTTCAGTACTTC. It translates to CASSLADFQYF.